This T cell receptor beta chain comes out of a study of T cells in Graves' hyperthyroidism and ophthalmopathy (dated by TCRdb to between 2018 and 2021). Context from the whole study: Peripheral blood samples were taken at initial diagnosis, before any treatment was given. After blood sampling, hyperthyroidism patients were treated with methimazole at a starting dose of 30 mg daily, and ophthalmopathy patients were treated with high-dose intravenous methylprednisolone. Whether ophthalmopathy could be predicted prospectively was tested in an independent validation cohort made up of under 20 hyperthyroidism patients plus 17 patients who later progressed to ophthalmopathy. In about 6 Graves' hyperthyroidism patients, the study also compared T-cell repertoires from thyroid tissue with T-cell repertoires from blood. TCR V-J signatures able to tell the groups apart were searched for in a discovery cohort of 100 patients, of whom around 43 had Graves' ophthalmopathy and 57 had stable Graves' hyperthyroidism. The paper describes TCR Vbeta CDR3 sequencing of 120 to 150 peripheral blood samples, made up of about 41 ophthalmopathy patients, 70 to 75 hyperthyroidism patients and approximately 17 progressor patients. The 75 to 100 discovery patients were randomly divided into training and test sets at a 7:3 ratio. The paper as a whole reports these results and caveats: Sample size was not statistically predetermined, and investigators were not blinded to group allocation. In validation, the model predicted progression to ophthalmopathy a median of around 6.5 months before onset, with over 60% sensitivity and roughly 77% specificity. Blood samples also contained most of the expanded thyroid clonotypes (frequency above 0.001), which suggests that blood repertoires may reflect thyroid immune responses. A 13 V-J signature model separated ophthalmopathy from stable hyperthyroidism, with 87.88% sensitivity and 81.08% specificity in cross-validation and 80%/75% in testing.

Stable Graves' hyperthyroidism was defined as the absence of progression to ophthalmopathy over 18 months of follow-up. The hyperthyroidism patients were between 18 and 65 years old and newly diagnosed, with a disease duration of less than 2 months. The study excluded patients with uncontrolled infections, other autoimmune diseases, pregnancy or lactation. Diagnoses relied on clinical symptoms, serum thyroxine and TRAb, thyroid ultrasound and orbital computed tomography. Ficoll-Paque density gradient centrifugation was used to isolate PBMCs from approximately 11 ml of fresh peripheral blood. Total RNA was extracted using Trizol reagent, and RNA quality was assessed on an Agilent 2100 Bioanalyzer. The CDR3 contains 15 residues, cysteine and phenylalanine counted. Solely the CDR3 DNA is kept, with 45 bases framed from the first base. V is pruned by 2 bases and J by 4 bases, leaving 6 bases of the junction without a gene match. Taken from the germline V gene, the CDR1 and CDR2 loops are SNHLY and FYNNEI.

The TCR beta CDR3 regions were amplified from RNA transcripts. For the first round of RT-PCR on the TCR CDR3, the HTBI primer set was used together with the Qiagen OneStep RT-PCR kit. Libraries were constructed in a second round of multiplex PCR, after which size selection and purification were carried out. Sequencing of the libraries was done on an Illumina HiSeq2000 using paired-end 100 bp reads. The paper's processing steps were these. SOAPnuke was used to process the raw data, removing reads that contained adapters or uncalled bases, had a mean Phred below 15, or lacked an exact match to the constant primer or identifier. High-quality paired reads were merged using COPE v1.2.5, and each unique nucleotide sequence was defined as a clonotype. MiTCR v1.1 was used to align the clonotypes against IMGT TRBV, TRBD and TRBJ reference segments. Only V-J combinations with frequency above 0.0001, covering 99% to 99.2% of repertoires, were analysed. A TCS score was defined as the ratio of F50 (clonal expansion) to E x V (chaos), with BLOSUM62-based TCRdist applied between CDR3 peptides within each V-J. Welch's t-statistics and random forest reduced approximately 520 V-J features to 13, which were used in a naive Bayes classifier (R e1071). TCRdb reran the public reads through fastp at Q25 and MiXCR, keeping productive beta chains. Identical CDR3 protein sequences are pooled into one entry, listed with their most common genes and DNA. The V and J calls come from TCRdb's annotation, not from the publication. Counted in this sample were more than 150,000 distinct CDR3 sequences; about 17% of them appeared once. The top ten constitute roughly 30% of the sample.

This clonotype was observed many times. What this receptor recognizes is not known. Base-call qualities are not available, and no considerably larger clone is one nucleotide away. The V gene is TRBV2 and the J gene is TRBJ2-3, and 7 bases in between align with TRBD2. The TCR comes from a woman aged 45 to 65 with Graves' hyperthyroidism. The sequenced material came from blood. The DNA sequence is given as TGTGCCAGCAGTGAAAGACGGGGGGTCTCAGATACGCAGTATTTT. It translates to CASSERRGVSDTQYF.